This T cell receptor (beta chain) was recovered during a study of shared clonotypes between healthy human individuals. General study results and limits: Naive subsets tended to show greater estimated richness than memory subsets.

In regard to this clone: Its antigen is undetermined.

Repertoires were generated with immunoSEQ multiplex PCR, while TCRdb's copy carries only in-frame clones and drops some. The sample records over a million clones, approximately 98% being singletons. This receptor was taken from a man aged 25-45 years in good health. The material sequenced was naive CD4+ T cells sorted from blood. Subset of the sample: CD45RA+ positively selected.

CDR3 protein: CASSLPTGNYGYTF. The CDR3 DNA follows: TGTGCCAGCAGTTTACCAACAGGGAACTATGGCTACACCTTC. V usage is TRBV28 and J usage is TRBJ1-2; D might be TRBD1 (6 bases). Trimming removed 2 bases at V and 2 bases at J, with 9 bases between. The CDR3 is 14 amino acids. CDR1 and CDR2 from the germline V gene are MDHEN and SYDVKM.